The 10 T cell receptor beta chains in this list originate from one sample, sequenced in a study of blood T cell repertoires in COVID-19. Here immunoSEQ multiplex PCR was the method, and the copy in TCRdb shows in-frame clones only, minus some. This sample has about 78,000 clones, with about nine tenths found just once. The sequencing sample was made of peripheral blood. All receptors come from a middle-aged man with active or convalescent COVID-19.

The chain couples TRBV13 to TRBJ2-5; unclear D gene. The CDR3 sequence is 14 residues long. Looked up from germline, CDR1 is PRHDT and CDR2 is FYEKMQ (reference sequence). Trimming pared 0 bases from V and 4 bases from J, leaving 9 bases between. In DNA, the CDR3 is TGTGCCAGCAGCTTAGGCCCTCTCTTAGAGACCCAGTACTTC. Residues: CASSLGPLLETQYF.

This clone came up a few times. The chain joins TRBV5-1 to TRBJ2-6; the match to TRBD1 covers 9 bases. V trimming: 4 bases; J trimming: 0 bases; junction bases outside the gene matches: 8. This CDR3 region has 18 residues. CDR1 and CDR2 from the germline V gene are SGHRS and YFSETQ. The CDR3 is CASSEGQGAHSGANVLTF. In DNA form, the CDR3 reads TGCGCCAGCAGCGAGGGACAGGGTGCACACTCTGGGGCCAACGTCCTGACTTTC.

The chain couples TRBV30 to TRBJ1-5; 7 bases fit TRBD1. The V gene's germline CDR1 is GTSNPN and CDR2 SVGIG (reference sequence). This CDR3 comprises 14 residues. V was clipped by 3 bases and J by 3 bases; unmatched bases: 5. The CDR3 DNA follows: TGTGCCTGGAGCCACACAGGGGCCAATCAGCCCCAGCATTTT. Translation: CAWSHTGANQPQHF. The variable domain in full, with the rest retrieved from reference TRBV30 and TRBJ1-5, is SQTIHQWPATLVQPVGSPLSLECTVEGTSNPNLYWYRQAAGRGLQLLFYSVGIGQISSEVPQNLSASRPQDRQFILSSKKLLLSDSGFYLCAWSHTGANQPQHFGDGTRLSIL.

The chain uses TRBV27 and TRBJ2-5, with D perhaps matching TRBD1 (6 bases). V lost 2 bases and J lost 1, with 14 bases in between. The CDR3 length is 16 residues. CDR1 is MNHEY, CDR2 SMNVEV, per germline (reference sequence). DNA of the CDR3: TGTGCCAGCAGTTTAGATCGCCGGACAGCCCAAGAGACCCAGTACTTC. It is translated as CASSLDRRTAQETQYF.

The chain combines TRBV5-1 with TRBJ2-1; 8 bases match TRBD1. In germline, CDR1 is SGHRS, CDR2 YFSETQ. J lost 5 bases, V lost 4 bases, and 2 bases had no gene match. The CDR3 is 13 amino acids. CDR3: CASSVDRDNEQFF. The CDR3 bases are TGCGCCAGCAGCGTGGACAGGGACAATGAGCAGTTCTTC.

This chain's CDR3 is CASSFRRGPQETQYF. The CDR3 DNA follows: TGTGCCAGCAGTTTCAGGCGGGGGCCCCAAGAGACCCAGTACTTC. The V gene is TRBV28, the J gene TRBJ2-5, with D perhaps matching TRBD2 (7 bases). The germline V gene encodes CDR1 MDHEN and CDR2 SYDVKM. This CDR3 has 15 residues. Trimming removed 3 bases at V and 1 base at J, with 12 bases between.

The V call is TRBV5-1, the J call TRBJ2-3, with TRBD1 identical over 7 bases. Germline lookup yields CDR1 SGHRS and CDR2 YFSETQ. This CDR3 is 16 amino acids long. Trimming cost V 0 bases and J 3 bases; bases outside gene matches: 7. The CDR3 is CASSLVTTGRTDTQYF. In DNA form, the CDR3 reads TGCGCCAGCAGCTTGGTGACGACAGGGCGGACAGATACGCAGTATTTT.

This clone was found many times. V is TRBV2 and J is TRBJ1-2; D gene unclear. Trimming took off 10 bases at V and 4 bases at J, with 16 bases between the two ends. The CDR3 is 13 residues long. Germline CDR1 SNHLY, CDR2 FYNNEI. The CDR3 is CAILGGLAYGYTF. Here the CDR3 DNA reads TGTGCCATCCTTGGAGGGCTTGCCTATGGCTACACCTTC. Using reference TRBV2 and TRBJ1-2 for the parts outside the CDR3, the full variable domain is EPEVTQTPSHQVTQMGQEVILRCVPISNHLYFYWYRQILGQKVEFLVSFYNNEISEKSEIFDDQFSVERPDGSNFTLKIRSTKLEDSAMYFCAILGGLAYGYTFGSGTRLTVV.

The V and J genes are TRBV28 and TRBJ1-1; no definite D call. Germline V gene lookup returns CDR1 MDHEN and CDR2 SYDVKM. The CDR3 is 16 residues long. V was pared by 3 bases and J by 0 bases, with 14 bases between. CDR3 nucleotides: TGTGCCAGCAGTTTGGGAGAAGGGCACATGAACACTGAAGCTTTCTTT. Translation gives CASSLGEGHMNTEAFF.

CDR3 DNA: TGTGCCATCAGTGAGGGGGCTACTGAAGCTTTCTTT. Protein sequence: CAISEGATEAFF. The chain carries TRBV10-3 and TRBJ1-1, with TRBD1 as a possible D gene (5 bases). V was pared by 2 bases and J by 5 bases, with 6 bases between. CDR3 length: 12 residues. The germline CDR1 and CDR2 sequences are ENHRY and SYGVKD.